The 15 T cell receptor beta chains in this list originate from one sample, sequenced in a study of T cell responses to AZD1222 COVID-19 vaccine. TCRdb's copy holds only in-frame clones and misses some; the assay was immunoSEQ multiplex PCR. The sample includes roughly 160,000 clones, about nine tenths seen only once; the top ten take roughly 1.6%. Sequenced material: peripheral blood, taken on day 0 of AZD1222 vaccination. All receptors derive from an adult in good health.

The chain is built from TRBV3-1 (or the pseudogene TRBV3-2) and TRBJ2-7, with 9 bases matching TRBD2. V gave up 4 bases and J gave up 1 base; unmatched junction bases: 5. The germline V gene encodes CDR1 LGHDT and CDR2 YNNKEL (reference sequence). The CDR3 runs 15 residues. CDR3 in amino acids: CASSRVAGASYEQYF. In nucleotides, the CDR3 is TGTGCCAGCAGCCGGGTAGCGGGGGCTTCCTACGAGCAGTACTTC.

A remark on this clone: Other nucleotide sequences from this sample produce the same CDR3. The chain has TRBV6-5 and TRBJ1-3; D call uncertain. Deletions cut 3 bases from V and 0 bases from J, with 6 bases between. Per germline, CDR1 MNHEY and CDR2 SVGAGI. This CDR3 has 14 residues. The CDR3 loop is CASSYGSSGNTIYF. CDR3 nucleotides: TGTGCCAGCAGTTATGGCAGCTCTGGAAACACCATATATTTT.

This clone was recorded only once. The genes are TRBV29-1 and TRBJ1-2; 7 nucleotides match TRBD1. This CDR3 region has 12 residues. V lost 5 bases to trimming and J lost 4 bases; unmatched junction nucleotides: 4. Germline loops: CDR1 SQVTM, CDR2 ANQGSEA. The CDR3 nucleotides are TGCAGCGTTACAGGGGCCGCCTATGGCTACACCTTC. Its protein is CSVTGAAYGYTF.

The chain employs TRBV7-8 and TRBJ2-1, with 9 positions matching TRBD2. The germline V gene has CDR1 SGHVS and CDR2 FQNEAQ. The V gene end was trimmed by 5 bases and the J gene end by 0 bases; junction bases not matched to a gene: 17. The CDR3 consists of 20 residues. CDR3 in amino acids: CASSPPSAGGDISSYNEQFF. The CDR3, as DNA: TGTGCCAGCAGCCCACCCTCAGCGGGGGGCGATATTAGCTCCTACAATGAGCAGTTCTTC.

The genes are TRBV5-1 and TRBJ1-1; no reliable D call. Trimming pared 1 base from V and 1 base from J, leaving 11 bases between. The CDR3 sequence is 15 residues long. The germline gives CDR1 SGHRS, CDR2 YFSETQ. Here the CDR3 DNA reads TGCGCCAGCAGCTTGATCGGCACTCAGAACACTGAAGCTTTCTTT. It specifies CASSLIGTQNTEAFF.

Concerning this clone: In the same sample, other DNA sequences code for this CDR3. This chain connects TRBV11-2 to TRBJ2-5, with a weak D call TRBD1 (5 bases). The CDR3 sequence is 13 residues long. Germline V lookup: CDR1 SGHAT, CDR2 FQNNGV. V shed 4 bases and J shed 2 bases, with 8 bases lying between them. The CDR3 loop is CASSSGRQETQYF. DNA for the CDR3: TGTGCCAGCAGCTCAGGGCGGCAAGAGACCCAGTACTTC.

The genes are TRBV27 and TRBJ1-1, with D uncertain. The CDR3 has 13 residues. V gave up 3 bases and J gave up 2 bases, with 7 bases separating them. Germline loops: CDR1 MNHEY, CDR2 SMNVEV (reference sequence). The CDR3 spells CASSFSTNTEAFF. The CDR3 bases are TGTGCCAGCAGTTTCTCCACAAACACTGAAGCTTTCTTT.

In this sample, this clone turned up once. The gene calls are TRBV18 and TRBJ1-3; D gene ambiguous. Germline V gene data show CDR1 as KGHSH and CDR2 as LQKENI. There are 15 residues in the CDR3. V was trimmed by 2 bases and J by 0 bases, leaving 8 bases between them. The CDR3 DNA reads as TGTGCCAGCTCACCAGTCACCAACTCTGGAAACACCATATATTTT. This sequence encodes CASSPVTNSGNTIYF.

The gene calls are TRBV7-9 and TRBJ1-1; D is undetermined. Trimming shortened V by 5 bases and J by 1 base, and 11 bases separated the two germline ends. This CDR3 has 14 residues. The V gene's germline CDR1 is SEHNR and CDR2 FQNEAQ (reference sequence). CDR3 protein: CASSREDSNTEAFF. CDR3 nucleotides: TGTGCCAGCAGCCGAGAGGACTCGAACACTGAAGCTTTCTTT.

The genes are TRBV6-1 and TRBJ1-5; D ambiguous. The germline V gene has CDR1 MNHNS and CDR2 SASEGT. Trimming took 2 bases from V and 3 from J, leaving 5 bases between them. The CDR3 length is 13 residues. The CDR3 loop is CASSELFNQPQHF. The CDR3 DNA sequence: TGTGCCAGCAGTGAACTTTTCAATCAGCCCCAGCATTTT.

This sequence joins TRBV28 and TRBJ1-5; the D is unclear. CDR1 MDHEN and CDR2 SYDVKM come from the germline V gene. The CDR3 extends over 13 amino acids. Trimming cost V 3 bases and J 9 bases, with 12 bases left between them. As DNA, the CDR3 is TGTGCCAGCAGTTTCTTCGCCCGGGGGCCCCAGCATTTT. This sequence encodes CASSFFARGPQHF.

The chain uses TRBV18 and TRBJ1-5; the D is unclear. There are 16 residues in the CDR3. The V end lost 6 bases, the J end lost 3 bases, and 18 bases lay between the germline ends. The germline gives CDR1 KGHSH, CDR2 LQKENI. CDR3 residues: CASSLGGKLDNQPQHF. CDR3 sequence (DNA): TGTGCCAGCTCCCTCGGAGGGAAACTGGACAATCAGCCCCAGCATTTT. Using reference TRBV18 and TRBJ1-5 for the parts outside the CDR3, the full variable domain is NAGVMQNPRHLVRRRGQEARLRCSPMKGHSHVYWYRQLPEEGLKFMVYLQKENIIDESGMPKERFSAEFPKEGPSILRIQQVVRGDSAAYFCASSLGGKLDNQPQHFGDGTRLSIL.

The genes are TRBV3-1 (or the pseudogene TRBV3-2) and TRBJ1-2; 7 bases are a match to TRBD1. The CDR3 spans 17 residues. The trim removed 6 bases at V and 0 bases at J, leaving 13 bases unmatched. Per the germline V gene, CDR1 is LGHDT and CDR2 is YNNKEL (reference sequence). As DNA, the CDR3 is TGTGCCAGCAGAACATATATAGAGGGGGCATCTAACTATGGCTACACCTTC. It yields the protein CASRTYIEGASNYGYTF.

The CDR3 spells CASSVLGGGTEAFF. The DNA for the CDR3 is TGTGCCAGCAGTGTGCTTGGGGGGGGCACTGAAGCTTTCTTT. The chain joins TRBV28 to TRBJ1-1, with D possibly matching TRBD1 (5 bases). CDR1 and CDR2 from the germline V gene are MDHEN and SYDVKM. The CDR3 runs 14 residues. V was shortened by 5 bases and J by 4 bases, with 14 bases between the two germline ends. Variable domain in full (rest from reference TRBV28 and TRBJ1-1): DVKVTQSSRYLVKRTGEKVFLECVQDMDHENMFWYRQDPGLGLRLIYFSYDVKMKEKGDIPEGYSVSREKKERFSLILESASTNQTSMYLCASSVLGGGTEAFFGQGTRLTVV.

The V and J genes are TRBV5-1 and TRBJ1-2, with TRBD1 identical over 8 bases. V was pared by 4 bases and J by 4 bases, with 9 bases of the junction left unmatched. The CDR3 has 15 residues. Looked up from germline, CDR1 is SGHRS and CDR2 is YFSETQ. The CDR3, as DNA: TGCGCCAGCAGCCCCCGGACAGGGCTAATCTATGGCTACACCTTC. This codes for CASSPRTGLIYGYTF.